This T cell receptor (beta chain) stems from a study of cytomegalovirus exposure and HLA in healthy donors (dated by TCRdb to about 2017). At the level of the whole study: An earlier analysis of some 600 of the donors reported about 280 Gb of sequence data and 95 million to 130 million unique TCR beta sequences obtained from approximately 180 million T cells. An early release covering roughly 580 HLA-typed donors comprised about 320 gigabases of sequencing data and roughly 85 million unique TCR sequences. Of the approximately 400 genotyped donors, over 65% fell in the genetic ancestry cluster associated with self-reported Caucasian donors. The study aimed to test whether signatures of past pathogen exposure could be identified by cataloging public T cell receptors. The study profiled the T cell repertoires of under 700 subjects by immunosequencing and related them to cytomegalovirus serostatus. Besides the first cohort of about 730 subjects, a separate validation cohort made up of over 95 different subjects was used. To predict cytomegalovirus infection status, the study combined high-throughput TCR immunosequencing, statistical association of individual TCRs with disease status, and machine learning. A later analysis re-examined previously published TCR beta repertoires from 600 to 700 donors and added high-resolution HLA genotyping to investigate patterns of TCR occurrence. The later analysis used no new phenotypic data to find candidate immune exposures, relying instead on TCR beta sequences and their occurrence across donors. In an earlier analysis of 587 of the donors, high-throughput TCR beta sequencing was used to judge whether each TCR beta V gene segment behaved as functional or pseudogenic. Donor age, sex, ethnicity and CMV serostatus were compiled together with the repertoire data. A later genetic analysis used genome-wide SNP genotypes for about three fifths of the roughly 700 donors, treating that subset as a discovery cohort. All discovery cohort repertoires had been generated using a single sequencing platform. Class I and class II HLA loci were covered by the typing at four-digit resolution. The number of donors typed differed by locus, with roughly 629-640 for A, B, C, DRB1 and DQB1, approximately 500 for DQA1, 600 to 610 for DPA1, and some 450 for DPB1. About five DR-DQ haplotypes were treated as single units for association and clustering because of strong linkage in the cohort. Among 398 genotyped donors of the cohort, an average of around 240,000 unique TCR beta nucleotide sequences were sequenced per donor, around 20% of them non-productive.

The cohort comprised fewer than 700 healthy bone marrow donors. Cohort members were all nominally healthy when sampled, although unrecorded immune exposures were likely present. The donor tested CMV seropositive and was one of the 289 seropositive cohort members. Every donor gave a peripheral blood sample, and the peripheral blood mononuclear cells from that sample were used for TCR beta sequencing. Genomic DNA was extracted from the blood cell samples with the Qiagen DNeasy Blood Extraction Kit. Here is what the overall study found, with its caveats: According to a later genetic analysis, donors in an Asian-associated ancestry cluster had fewer N-insertions in productive TCRs than the approximately 630-donor mean. In a later analysis, most CMV-associated TCR beta chains were found to appear HLA-restricted, with HLA associations seemingly driven largely by CMV exposure. A cluster of highly shared sequence variants was judged likely to be a technical artifact of the sequencing pipeline. Because some donors lacked HLA typing at each locus, the association tests relied only on the typed subset. Three of the identified cytomegalovirus-associated TCR beta chains were confirmed in vitro to be specific for cytomegalovirus antigens. In this cohort, only TCR beta chains were sequenced, and detectable features were limited by the absence of alpha or paired-chain data. In a later analysis, HLA-associated TCR beta chains showed more clonal expansion and lower generation probabilities than non-associated chains that were equally common. While some public TCRs were present in many individuals, most TCR sequences turned up only very rarely across donors. Strong co-occurrence of HLA alleles, especially DR and DQ, made assigning TCR associations to individual alleles difficult. Because counts were too low, seventeen rarely observed V segments, including chromosome 9 orphons, were excluded from the earlier analysis of 587 of the donors. The only immune exposure information available for the cohort was CMV serostatus. The study gave a list of some 150 TCR beta chains associated with cytomegalovirus. In an earlier analysis of fewer than 700 of the donors, most TCR beta V segments appeared in productive rearrangements about 87% or about 30% of the time, broadly matching IMGT annotations. Roughly uniform sequencing depth across donors was assumed in presence/absence analyses, although this assumption may not hold. Linkage disequilibrium might explain the correlated functional status among segregating V segments, but an unknown experimental factor could not be excluded. In a later analysis, several top co-occurrence clusters were reported to appear linked to parvovirus B19, influenza, CMV and Epstein-Barr virus. A further reported finding was that TCR beta sequences accurately predicted the HLA-A and HLA-B alleles for most subjects in the first cohort. According to a later analysis, TCR association rates differed among HLA loci, with DRB1 alleles showing the most associated TCRs and HLA-C alleles showing the fewest. Cytomegalovirus status was reported to be diagnosed by the classifier with high specificity and sensitivity in both the original and validation cohorts. V-gene and J-gene trimming of TCR beta chains was associated with a missense DCLRE1C variant in a later genetic analysis, and the association was replicated in an independent cohort. Because the 87-base-pair reads could not distinguish some IMGT-functional V segments, including TRBV6-2 and TRBV6-3, those segments were excluded. The authors suggested that the approach could potentially be generalized to other disease states and immunological phenotypes. Specific HLA alleles were associated with some 15,000 TCR beta sequences at a false discovery rate of 0.05 in a later analysis.

CDR3 length: 14 amino acids, cysteine to phenylalanine. Just the 42-base CDR3 DNA is kept, in frame starting at base 1. CDR1 is given as SGHAT and CDR2 as FQNNGV, both from the germline V gene. Cut back by 0 bases and 2 bases, the V and J ends lie 7 bases apart. About this clone itself: Its antigen remains unidentified. The input lacks base qualities; no much larger clone sits a single base away.

Libraries were made using the immunoSEQ multiplex PCR assay. The multiplex PCR relied on a mix of 60 forward primers for TCR Vbeta segments and 13 reverse primers for TCR Jbeta segments. Amplification of the CDR3 region of rearranged TCR beta genes was performed with a multiplex PCR assay on genomic DNA. The amplified TCR beta libraries were sequenced on the Illumina HiSeq System as 87-base-pair reads. In the original analysis: A later analysis counted about 80 million unique TCR beta chains across the 500 to 850 repertoires, and some 11 million of these chains were shared by at least two donors. Raw reads were error-corrected and collapsed into unique sequences by a nearest-neighbor algorithm in which closely related sequences were merged to remove PCR and sequencing errors. Alignment of CDR3 sequences to IMGT reference sequences was used to assign V, D and J gene segments. For a sequence to be retained, a match of at least six nucleotides was required to both a V gene segment and a J gene segment. A rearrangement counted as productive if the CDR3 had no stop codons and remained in frame with V and J, and every other rearrangement counted as non-productive. CDR3 was defined by IMGT convention, running from the second conserved V-encoded cysteine to the conserved J-encoded phenylalanine. Sequences without an unambiguous match to a single V gene segment were excluded from the earlier analysis of 587 of the donors. An earlier analysis of 500 to 600 of the donors classified V segments as functional when productive rearrangements were above 56.7% and as segregating when the standard deviation between donors was above 5%. A statistical classification framework was built to diagnose cytomegalovirus status from the catalog of TCR beta chain sequences. In a later analysis, TCR nucleotide sequences were compared against IMGT/GENE-DB human TR gene sequences so that V and J genes could be assigned. The TCRdist pipeline was used in a later analysis to assign CDR3 sequences and most-parsimonious VDJ recombination scenarios. In a later analysis, each TCR beta chain was defined by its CDR3 amino acid sequence together with its V-gene family, and reads without a unique V-gene family were excluded. To address suspected cross-contamination and a sequencing artifact, a later analysis removed roughly 640 highly shared, low-generation-probability nucleotide sequences. In a later analysis, a clonal expansion index was calculated for each public chain from normalized within-repertoire ranks of inferred template counts. In a later analysis, generation probabilities were computed using a VDJ recombination model fitted to out-of-frame rearrangements, and the results were checked against IGoR. Hypergeometric tests were used in a later analysis to score TCR-TCR, TCR-HLA and TCR-CMV co-occurrence, with a repertoire-size bias correction applied to the TCR pairs. In a later analysis, false discovery rates were estimated by permuting HLA or CMV assignments 20 times. In a later analysis, co-occurring TCRs were grouped using DBSCAN, and TCRdist sequence similarity was added for clustering within HLA-allele-positive subsets. Co-occurrence clustering excluded repertoires with fewer than 30,000 or more than 120,000 public chains, plus five with anomalous nucleotide sharing. This is the immuneACCESS table as TCRdb keeps it, with only in-frame sequences that have V and J called. A part of the clones is gone; compared with another copy, unresolved V genes explain less than half, and the rest is unexplained. V and J calls and clone size are copied from that table; D and trimming were computed from the DNA. In this sample the table shows 90,000 to 150,000 clones, roughly 76% of which occur a single time. The ten largest clones add up to about 16% of the sample.

Sequencing was performed on PBMCs. The source of this sequence is a man over 45 in good health and CMV-seropositive. The rearrangement combines TRBV11-2 with TRBJ1-1; no D segment can be confidently identified. The sequenced DNA: TGTGCCAGCAGCTTAGATCAGGTAAACACTGAAGCTTTCTTT. Its protein reads: CASSLDQVNTEAFF.